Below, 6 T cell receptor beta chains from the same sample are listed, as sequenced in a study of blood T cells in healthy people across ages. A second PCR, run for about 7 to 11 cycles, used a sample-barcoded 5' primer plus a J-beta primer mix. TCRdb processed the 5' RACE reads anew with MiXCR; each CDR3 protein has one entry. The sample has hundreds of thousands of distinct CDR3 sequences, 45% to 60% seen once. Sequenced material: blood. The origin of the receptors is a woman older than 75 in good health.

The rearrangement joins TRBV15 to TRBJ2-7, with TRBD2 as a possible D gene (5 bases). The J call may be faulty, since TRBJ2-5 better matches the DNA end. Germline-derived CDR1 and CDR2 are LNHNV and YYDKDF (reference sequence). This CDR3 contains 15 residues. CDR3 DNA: TGTGCCACCAGCAGATGGGTTTCGGGGCAAGAGACCCAGTACTTC. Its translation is CATSRWVSGQETQYF.

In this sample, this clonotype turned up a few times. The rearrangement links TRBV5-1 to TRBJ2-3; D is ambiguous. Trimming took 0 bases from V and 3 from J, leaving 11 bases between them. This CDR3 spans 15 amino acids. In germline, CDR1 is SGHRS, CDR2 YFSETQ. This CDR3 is CASSLGGEATDTQYF. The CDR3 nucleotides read TGCGCCAGCAGCTTGGGGGGTGAGGCGACAGATACGCAGTATTTT.

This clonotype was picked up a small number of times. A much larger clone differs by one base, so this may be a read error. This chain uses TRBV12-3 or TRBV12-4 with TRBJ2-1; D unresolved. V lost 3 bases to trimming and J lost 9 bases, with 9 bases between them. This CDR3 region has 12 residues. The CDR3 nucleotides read TGTGCCAGCAGTTTTGTGAGTTTTGAGCAGTTCTTC. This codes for CASSFVSFEQFF.

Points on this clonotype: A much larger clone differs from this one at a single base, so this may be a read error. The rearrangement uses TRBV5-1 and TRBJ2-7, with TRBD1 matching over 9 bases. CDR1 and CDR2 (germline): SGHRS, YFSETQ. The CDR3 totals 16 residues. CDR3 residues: CASSLVTGGISCEQYF. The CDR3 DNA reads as TGCGCCAGCAGCTTGGTCACAGGGGGCATCTCCTGCGAGCAGTACTTC.

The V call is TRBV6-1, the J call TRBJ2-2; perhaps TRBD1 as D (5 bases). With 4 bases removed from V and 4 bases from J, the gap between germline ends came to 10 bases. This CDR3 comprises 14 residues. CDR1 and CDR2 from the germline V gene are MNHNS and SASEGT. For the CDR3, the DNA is TGTGCCAGCAGTGTACAGGAAATCACCGGGGAGCTGTTTTTT. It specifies CASSVQEITGELFF.

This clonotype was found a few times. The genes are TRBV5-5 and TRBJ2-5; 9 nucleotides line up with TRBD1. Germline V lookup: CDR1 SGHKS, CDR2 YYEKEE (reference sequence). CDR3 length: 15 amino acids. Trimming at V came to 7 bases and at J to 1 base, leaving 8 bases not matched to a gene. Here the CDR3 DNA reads TGTGCCAGCCATCCGGGACAGGGACCCCAAGAGACCCAGTACTTC. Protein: CASHPGQGPQETQYF.